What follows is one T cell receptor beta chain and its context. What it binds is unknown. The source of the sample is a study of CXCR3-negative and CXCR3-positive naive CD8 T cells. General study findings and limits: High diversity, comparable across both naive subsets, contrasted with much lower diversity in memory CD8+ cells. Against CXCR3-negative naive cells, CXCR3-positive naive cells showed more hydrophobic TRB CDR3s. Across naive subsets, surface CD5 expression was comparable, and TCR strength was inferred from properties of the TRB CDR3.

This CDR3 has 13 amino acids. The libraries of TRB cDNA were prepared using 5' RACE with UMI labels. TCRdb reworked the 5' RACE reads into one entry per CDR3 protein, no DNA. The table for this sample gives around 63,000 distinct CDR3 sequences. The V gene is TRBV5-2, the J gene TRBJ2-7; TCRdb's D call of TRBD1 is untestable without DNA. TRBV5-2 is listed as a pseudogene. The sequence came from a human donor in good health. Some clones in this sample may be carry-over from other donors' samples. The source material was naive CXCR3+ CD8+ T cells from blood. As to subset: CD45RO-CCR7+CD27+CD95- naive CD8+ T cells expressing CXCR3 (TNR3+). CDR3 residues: CASNGQGRHEQYF.